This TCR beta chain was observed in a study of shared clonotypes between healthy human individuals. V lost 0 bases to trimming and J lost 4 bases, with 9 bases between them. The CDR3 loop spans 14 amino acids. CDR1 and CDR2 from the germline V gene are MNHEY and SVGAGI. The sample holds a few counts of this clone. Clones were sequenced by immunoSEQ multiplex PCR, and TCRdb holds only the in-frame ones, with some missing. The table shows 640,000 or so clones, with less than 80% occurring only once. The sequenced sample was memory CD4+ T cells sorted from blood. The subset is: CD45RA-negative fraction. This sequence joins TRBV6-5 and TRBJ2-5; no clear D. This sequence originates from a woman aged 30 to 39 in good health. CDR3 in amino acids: CASSYSATVETQYF. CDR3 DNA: TGTGCCAGCAGTTACTCCGCTACGGTAGAGACCCAGTACTTC.